The T cell receptor (beta chain) under discussion was sequenced for a study of CD8 T cells in ankylosing spondylitis. Study conclusions and caveats: Disease-associated clones were CD8+ and fairly uncommon in peripheral blood. A motif in TCR beta, a set of several highly homologous variants, appeared characteristic of ankylosing spondylitis blood.

Scientists made TCR beta libraries using quantitative 5'-RACE with molecular barcodes. TCRdb re-analysed the 5' RACE reads in MiXCR, keeping a single row per CDR3 protein. This table holds a few hundred thousand distinct CDR3 sequences, 15% to 20% found once. The sample holds a few counts of this clonotype. Its target is not known. The CDR3 is 12 amino acids. The germline CDR1 and CDR2 sequences are SQVTM and ANQGSEA. Trimming shortened V by 5 bases and J by 3 bases, and 11 bases separated the two germline ends. The rearrangement joins TRBV29-1 to TRBJ2-7, with D unclear. Source material: blood, either unsorted or a sorted T cell fraction (not recorded which). The receptor comes from a male donor with ankylosing spondylitis or in good health (not recorded which). The CDR3 loop is CSVLTLGYEQYF. CDR3 coding DNA: TGCAGCGTTCTGACGTTAGGCTACGAGCAGTACTTC.